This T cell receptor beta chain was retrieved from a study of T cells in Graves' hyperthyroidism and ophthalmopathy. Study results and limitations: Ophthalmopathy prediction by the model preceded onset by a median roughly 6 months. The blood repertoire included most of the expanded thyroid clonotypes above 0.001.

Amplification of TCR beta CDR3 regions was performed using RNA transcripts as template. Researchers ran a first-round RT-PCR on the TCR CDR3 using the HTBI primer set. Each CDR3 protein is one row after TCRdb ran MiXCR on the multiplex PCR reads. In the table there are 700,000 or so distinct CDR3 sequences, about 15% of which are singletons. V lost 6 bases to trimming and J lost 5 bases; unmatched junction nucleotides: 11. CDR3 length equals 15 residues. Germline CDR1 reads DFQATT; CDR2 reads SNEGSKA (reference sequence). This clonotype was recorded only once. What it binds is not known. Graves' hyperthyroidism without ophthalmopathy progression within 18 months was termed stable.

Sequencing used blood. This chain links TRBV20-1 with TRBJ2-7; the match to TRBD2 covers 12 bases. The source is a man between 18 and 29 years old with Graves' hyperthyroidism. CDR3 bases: TGCAGTGCGGTCCCCACCGGGACTAGCGGGCACGAGCAGTACTTC. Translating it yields CSAVPTGTSGHEQYF.